Each of the 12 T cell receptor beta chains below was sequenced from the same sample in a study of cytomegalovirus exposure and HLA in healthy donors. Amplification used 60 Vbeta primers and 13 Jbeta primers. Profiled with immunoSEQ multiplex PCR; TCRdb holds only in-frame clones, not every one. The repertoire holds about 100,000 clones, with 65% to 80% as singletons. Source material: PBMCs. These receptor sequences come from a middle-aged woman in good health and CMV-seronegative.

V usage is TRBV7-9 and J usage is TRBJ2-7; perhaps TRBD1 as D (6 bases). The germline gives CDR1 SEHNR, CDR2 FQNEAQ (reference sequence). The CDR3 runs 15 residues. V was pared by 5 bases and J by 3 bases, with 17 bases between. This CDR3 is CASSAVEGDGYEQYF. CDR3 in DNA: TGTGCCAGCAGCGCGGTAGAGGGGGATGGCTACGAGCAGTACTTC.

The chain carries TRBV4-1 and TRBJ2-7, with TRBD2 identical over 11 bases. Germline V gives CDR1 MGHRA, CDR2 YSYEKL. The CDR3 is 17 residues long. The V gene end was trimmed by 3 bases and the J gene end by 2 bases; junction bases not matched to a gene: 9. The CDR3, as DNA: TGCGCCAGCAGCCAGTACTCGGGACTAGCGGTACCCTACGAGCAGTACTTC. It is translated as CASSQYSGLAVPYEQYF.

This clone was recorded a few times. The V and J genes are TRBV28 and TRBJ2-7; tentative D call: TRBD1 (6 bases). V gave up 4 bases and J gave up 3 bases, with 16 bases separating them. Germline values: CDR1 MDHEN, CDR2 SYDVKM. This CDR3 spans 15 amino acids. This CDR3 is CASSSTGLQGYEQYF. The CDR3 DNA follows: TGTGCCAGCAGTTCCACAGGGCTCCAGGGCTACGAGCAGTACTTC.

This chain connects TRBV28 to TRBJ1-1; D unclear. This CDR3 has 15 amino acids. Trimming stripped 6 bases from V and 0 bases from J, with 14 bases between. Germline assignment: CDR1 MDHEN and CDR2 SYDVKM. CDR3 amino acids: CASRGGNGMNTEAFF. For the CDR3, the DNA is TGTGCCAGCAGAGGAGGGAACGGCATGAACACTGAAGCTTTCTTT.

The chain couples TRBV4-3 to TRBJ1-6, with D maybe TRBD1 (6 bases). This CDR3 is built from 15 residues. Between the trimmed V and J ends, which lost 1 base and 7 bases, there was a span of 11 bases. Germline V lookup: CDR1 LGHNA, CDR2 YSLEER. DNA for the CDR3: TGCGCCAGCAGCCAAGCACAGGGTCGGAATTCACCCCTCCACTTT. The encoded protein is CASSQAQGRNSPLHF.

The V gene is TRBV7-8, the J gene TRBJ2-2, with 8 nucleotides matching TRBD1. Germline CDR1 SGHVS, CDR2 FQNEAQ. The CDR3 totals 15 residues. The V gene end was trimmed by 0 bases and the J gene end by 4 bases; junction bases not matched to a gene: 1. This chain's CDR3 is CASSLAQGGTGELFF. The CDR3 nucleotides are TGTGCCAGCAGCTTAGCACAGGGGGGCACCGGGGAGCTGTTTTTT.

The gene calls are TRBV27 and TRBJ2-7, with 8 bases identical to TRBD2. The germline V gene encodes CDR1 MNHEY and CDR2 SMNVEV (reference sequence). The ends lost 1 base at V and 2 bases at J; junction bases unmatched: 7. The CDR3 contains 16 residues. The CDR3 bases are TGTGCCAGCAGTTTATGGCGGGGGGCCCTAACCTACGAGCAGTACTTC. Translated, it gives CASSLWRGALTYEQYF.

V usage is TRBV28 and J usage is TRBJ2-3; D is unresolved. This CDR3 region has 13 residues. Germline lookup yields CDR1 MDHEN and CDR2 SYDVKM. Trimming pared 5 bases from V and 0 bases from J, leaving 6 bases between. This chain's CDR3 is CASSPTSTDTQYF. The CDR3 nucleotides are TGTGCCAGCAGTCCCACTAGCACAGATACGCAGTATTTT.

V is TRBV6-5 and J is TRBJ2-1, with 7 bases matching TRBD1. V dropped 6 bases and J dropped 7; count of bases not matched to a gene: 12. Per the germline V gene, CDR1 is MNHEY and CDR2 is SVGAGI. The CDR3 sequence is 15 residues long. DNA for the CDR3: TGTGCCAGCAGCCTGACAGGGTGGTTAGAAAATGAGCAGTTCTTC. Protein: CASSLTGWLENEQFF.

The chain uses TRBV30 and TRBJ2-3; D might be TRBD2 (6 bases). The CDR3 extends over 16 amino acids. Germline CDR1 is GTSNPN and CDR2 is SVGIG (reference sequence). With 4 bases removed from V and 2 bases from J, the gap between germline ends came to 19 bases. Written as DNA, the CDR3 is TGTGCCTGGAATTCTTTGGGGGGTTTTCTCACAGATACGCAGTATTTT. It translates to CAWNSLGGFLTDTQYF. The full variable domain, in which reference TRBV30 and TRBJ2-3 provide the parts outside the CDR3, is SQTIHQWPATLVQPVGSPLSLECTVEGTSNPNLYWYRQAAGRGLQLLFYSVGIGQISSEVPQNLSASRPQDRQFILSSKKLLLSDSGFYLCAWNSLGGFLTDTQYFGPGTRLTVL.

This clone appeared once. The chain joins TRBV7-9 to TRBJ1-4; TRBD1 matches at 12 bases. Germline CDR1 is SEHNR and CDR2 is FQNEAQ (reference sequence). This CDR3 contains 18 residues. The V segment lost 5 bases and the J segment 3 bases; nucleotides outside the gene matches: 10. The CDR3 region has the DNA TGTGCCAGCAGCCGTCCCGGGACAGGGGGCACGTCTAATGAAAAACTGTTTTTT. It is translated as CASSRPGTGGTSNEKLFF. Based on the CDR3 plus reference TRBV7-9 and TRBJ1-4, the full variable domain is DTGVSQNPRHKITKRGQNVTFRCDPISEHNRLYWYRQTLGQGPEFLTYFQNEAQLEKSRLLSDRFSAERPKGSFSTLEIQRTEQGDSAMYLCASSRPGTGGTSNEKLFFGSGTQLSVL.

The chain joins TRBV19 to TRBJ2-6; no firm D call. The CDR3 totals 15 residues. Germline CDR1 reads LNHDA; CDR2 reads SQIVND (reference sequence). Trimming shortened V by 9 bases and J by 2 bases, and 14 bases separated the two germline ends. CDR3 region: CASAKTSTGANVLTF. CDR3 sequence (DNA): TGTGCCAGCGCCAAGACATCTACTGGGGCCAACGTCCTGACTTTC. The variable domain in full, completed from reference TRBV19 and TRBJ2-6, reads DGGITQSPKYLFRKEGQNVTLSCEQNLNHDAMYWYRQDPGQGLRLIYYSQIVNDFQKGDIAEGYSVSREKKESFPLTVTSAQKNPTAFYLCASAKTSTGANVLTFGAGSRLTVL.